What follows are 18 T cell receptor beta chains derived from one specimen sequenced in a study of blood T cells in healthy people across ages. A second PCR, run for roughly 7 to 12 cycles, used a sample-barcoded 5' primer plus a J-beta primer mix. A single record per CDR3 protein comes from TCRdb applying MiXCR to the 5' RACE reads. The sample lists 1.6 million or so distinct CDR3 sequences, roughly 30% occurring once. Specimen: blood. These receptor sequences come from a woman aged 25 to 39 in good health.

This clonotype has just a few counts. The gene calls are TRBV20-1 and TRBJ1-6, with D maybe TRBD1 (6 bases). The ends were cut back, 5 bases at V and 9 bases at J, with 17 bases in the middle. This CDR3 region has 14 residues. Germline CDR1 reads DFQATT; CDR2 reads SNEGSKA (reference sequence). CDR3 amino acids: CSAGRQGIGSPLHF. The CDR3 DNA reads as TGCAGTGCTGGACGGCAGGGGATAGGTTCACCCCTCCACTTT.

The J gene is TRBJ2-1, the V gene TRBV6-4; 12 bases line up with TRBD2. Per the germline V gene, CDR1 is MRHNA and CDR2 is SNTAGT. V lost 3 bases and J lost 8; bases outside the gene matches: 5. This CDR3 region has 15 residues. CDR3 sequence: CASSDRLAGVHEQFF. Written as DNA, the CDR3 is TGTGCCAGCAGTGATCGACTAGCGGGAGTCCATGAGCAGTTCTTC.

This clonotype was counted ten times or more. The V call is TRBV5-1, the J call TRBJ2-1, with D perhaps matching TRBD1 (5 bases). Trimming cost V 0 bases and J 9 bases, with 13 bases left between them. Germline lookup yields CDR1 SGHRS and CDR2 YFSETQ. The CDR3 spans 14 residues. The CDR3 DNA reads TGCGCCAGCAGCTTGGGACAGTCCAATGTTGAGCAGTTCTTC. Protein: CASSLGQSNVEQFF.

The rearrangement joins TRBV3-1 to TRBJ2-2, with 7 bases identical to TRBD1. The CDR3 runs to 16 residues. J was trimmed by 5 bases and V by 5 bases; bases with no gene match: 11. CDR1 and CDR2 from the germline V gene are LGHDT and YNNKEL (reference sequence). DNA of the CDR3: TGTGCCAGCAGCAGCACCGGGACAGTAACAACCGGGGAGCTGTTTTTT. Translation gives CASSSTGTVTTGELFF.

This clonotype has just one count. This chain joins TRBV6-5 and TRBJ2-3; D ambiguous. Germline-derived CDR1 and CDR2 are MNHEY and SVGAGI. The CDR3 has 15 residues. V lost 1 base and J lost 0, with 8 bases in between. This CDR3 reads CASSYFGGSTDTQYF. CDR3 DNA sequence: TGTGCCAGCAGTTACTTCGGCGGAAGCACAGATACGCAGTATTTT.

The gene calls are TRBV7-2 and TRBJ2-1, with TRBD2 matching 12 bases. With 5 bases clipped from V and 5 bases from J, the junction kept 7 bases outside the gene matches. Germline loops: CDR1 SGHTA, CDR2 FQGNSA. The CDR3 runs 16 residues. The CDR3 reads CASSTASGGAHNEQFF. The CDR3 DNA reads TGTGCCAGCAGCACAGCTAGCGGGGGGGCCCACAATGAGCAGTTCTTC. The complete variable domain, with remaining parts taken from reference TRBV7-2 and TRBJ2-1, reads GAGVSQSPSNKVTEKGKDVELRCDPISGHTALYWYRQSLGQGLEFLIYFQGNSAPDKSGLPSDRFSAERTGGSVSTLTIQRTQQEDSAVYLCASSTASGGAHNEQFFGPGTRLTVL.

This clonotype was detected a few times. The V and J genes are TRBV28 and TRBJ2-7; D may be TRBD1 (6 bases). Trimming took off 1 base at V and 3 bases at J, with 10 bases between the two ends. The germline V gene encodes CDR1 MDHEN and CDR2 SYDVKM. The CDR3 contains 14 residues. In nucleotides, the CDR3 is TGTGCCAGCAGTTTATCGGACAGCATCTACGAGCAGTACTTC. It is translated as CASSLSDSIYEQYF.

CDR3 loop: CASSPRQGGTNQPQHF. In DNA form, the CDR3 reads TGTGCCAGCAGCCCTCGACAGGGGGGGACCAATCAGCCCCAGCATTTT. This chain links TRBV7-6 with TRBJ1-5; 9 bases agree with TRBD1. This CDR3 has 16 residues. In germline, CDR1 is SGHVS, CDR2 FNYEAQ. After removal of 5 bases from V and 3 bases from J, the junction contained 8 bases not matched to a gene.

This clonotype was counted between two and nine times. This chain joins TRBV7-9 and TRBJ1-1, with D perhaps TRBD1 (5 bases). Looked up from germline, CDR1 is SEHNR and CDR2 is FQNEAQ (reference sequence). This CDR3 spans 16 amino acids. The germline V and J ends were trimmed by 5 bases and 1 base, with 17 bases remaining between them. CDR3 nucleotides: TGTGCCAGCAGCCCGCCCGGGGGAAGAGGGAACACTGAAGCTTTCTTT. This gives the protein CASSPPGGRGNTEAFF. Drawing the rest from reference TRBV7-9 and TRBJ1-1, the complete variable domain is DTGVSQNPRHKITKRGQNVTFRCDPISEHNRLYWYRQTLGQGPEFLTYFQNEAQLEKSRLLSDRFSAERPKGSFSTLEIQRTEQGDSAMYLCASSPPGGRGNTEAFFGQGTRLTVV.

This clonotype came up many times. The CDR3 nucleotides are TGCAGCGTTGATGGACAGGGGATAAAGACCCAGTACTTC. Translation: CSVDGQGIKTQYF. The chain recombines TRBV29-1 with TRBJ2-5; TRBD1 matches at 9 bases. Germline CDR1 and CDR2: SQVTM and ANQGSEA. The CDR3 covers 13 residues. With 3 bases clipped from V and 6 bases from J, the junction kept 5 bases outside the gene matches.

This clonotype was picked up one time. The gene calls are TRBV12-3 or TRBV12-4 and TRBJ2-7; D may be TRBD2 (6 bases). V dropped 3 bases and J dropped 6 bases, with 15 bases sitting between them. The CDR3 spans 14 residues. DNA for the CDR3: TGTGCCAGCAGTTTGGAGGGGCAGGTCGTCGAGCAGTACTTC. It translates to CASSLEGQVVEQYF.

This clonotype was seen a few times. This chain connects TRBV20-1 to TRBJ2-5; the D call may be TRBD1 or TRBD2 (6 bases each). Germline V gene sequence: CDR1 DFQATT, CDR2 SNEGSKA (reference sequence). Trimming left V 0 bases short and J 5 bases short, with 19 bases between. The CDR3 totals 16 residues. The CDR3 DNA follows: TGCAGTGCTAGAGAGGCACCGGGACTCAGGGGCGAGACCCAGTACTTC. Amino acid sequence: CSAREAPGLRGETQYF.

This clonotype was picked up many times. The chain is built from TRBV20-1 and TRBJ2-5, with 8 positions matching TRBD1. The length of the CDR3 is 14 residues. With 3 bases clipped from V and 2 bases from J, the junction kept 5 bases outside the gene matches. Germline loops: CDR1 DFQATT, CDR2 SNEGSKA (reference sequence). CDR3 in amino acids: CSASRRDRQETQYF. The DNA for the CDR3 is TGCAGTGCTAGCCGCCGGGACAGGCAAGAGACCCAGTACTTC.

The sample holds a few counts of this clonotype. The chain carries TRBV9 and TRBJ1-4; D gene unclear. Between the trimmed V and J ends, which lost 2 bases and 5 bases, there was a span of 10 bases. The length of the CDR3 is 14 residues. Germline loops: CDR1 SGDLS, CDR2 YYNGEE. CDR3 in DNA: TGTGCCAGCAGCGTCGGACTGGGGAATGAAAAACTGTTTTTT. The encoded protein is CASSVGLGNEKLFF.

The chain uses TRBV10-3 and TRBJ2-3; D unresolved. Germline V lookup: CDR1 ENHRY, CDR2 SYGVKD. V lost 2 bases, J lost 0 bases, and 9 bases lay in between. The CDR3 is 15 amino acids. CDR3 sequence (DNA): TGTGCCATCAGTGAGCGGCTAACTAGCACAGATACGCAGTATTTT. It is translated as CAISERLTSTDTQYF.

This clonotype appeared many times. This chain links TRBV4-2 with TRBJ2-5, with 13 bases matching TRBD2. Germline V gene lookup returns CDR1 LGHNA and CDR2 YNFKEQ. This CDR3 has 18 amino acids. The V and J ends lost 0 bases and 5 bases, in that order; junction bases with no gene match: 9. The CDR3 DNA follows: TGTGCCAGCAGCCAAGAACTAGCGGGGGGGCCGAGGGTCGAGACCCAGTACTTC. This gives the protein CASSQELAGGPRVETQYF.

This clonotype was counted ten times or more. The chain uses TRBV7-3 and TRBJ2-7; D unresolved. This CDR3 spans 15 amino acids. V lost 0 bases and J 3 bases, leaving 12 bases between the germline ends. CDR1 and CDR2 (germline): SGHTA, FQGTGA. CDR3 loop: CASSLTAQDYYEQYF. DNA of the CDR3: TGTGCCAGCAGCTTAACTGCCCAGGATTACTACGAGCAGTACTTC. The whole variable domain, remainder taken from reference TRBV7-3 and TRBJ2-7, is GAGVSQTPSNKVTEKGKYVELRCDPISGHTALYWYRQSLGQGPEFLIYFQGTGAADDSGLPNDRFFAVRPEGSVSTLKIQRTERGDSAVYLCASSLTAQDYYEQYFGPGTRLTVT.

V and J are TRBV20-1 and TRBJ2-7, with TRBD1 identical over 7 bases. This CDR3 comprises 15 residues. Trimming took 3 bases from V and 2 from J; bases not matched to a gene: 10. Germline lookup yields CDR1 DFQATT and CDR2 SNEGSKA (reference sequence). The CDR3 reads CSARDTGTEAYEQYF. CDR3 DNA: TGCAGTGCTAGGGACACCGGGACAGAGGCCTACGAGCAGTACTTC.